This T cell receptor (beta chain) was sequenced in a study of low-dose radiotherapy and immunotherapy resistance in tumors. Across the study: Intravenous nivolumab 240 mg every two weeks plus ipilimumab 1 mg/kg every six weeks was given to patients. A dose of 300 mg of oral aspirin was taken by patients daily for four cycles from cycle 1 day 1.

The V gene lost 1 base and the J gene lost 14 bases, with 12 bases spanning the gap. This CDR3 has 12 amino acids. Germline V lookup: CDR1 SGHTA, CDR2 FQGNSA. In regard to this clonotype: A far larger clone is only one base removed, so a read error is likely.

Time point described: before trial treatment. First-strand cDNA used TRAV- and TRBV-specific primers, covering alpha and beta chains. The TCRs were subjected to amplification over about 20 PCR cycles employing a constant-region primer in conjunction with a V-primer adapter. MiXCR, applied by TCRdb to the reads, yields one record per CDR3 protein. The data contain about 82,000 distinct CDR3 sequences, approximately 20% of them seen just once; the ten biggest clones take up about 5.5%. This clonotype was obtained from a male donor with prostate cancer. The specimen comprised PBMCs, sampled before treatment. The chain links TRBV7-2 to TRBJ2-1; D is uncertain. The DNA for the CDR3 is TGTGCCAGCAGCTTAGTGGAGAACGAGAAGTTCTTC. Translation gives CASSLVENEKFF.